This T cell receptor beta chain was sequenced in a study of PD-L1 blockade in urothelial cancer. Time point here: pretreatment peripheral blood. Patient disease was locally advanced or metastatic urothelial carcinoma. This CDR3 has 15 residues. Trimming cost V 4 bases and J 3 bases; bases outside gene matches: 8. Germline-derived CDR1 and CDR2 are SGHNT and YYREEE (reference sequence). The assay was immunoSEQ multiplex PCR, and TCRdb's table has in-frame clones only and misses some. The data hold some 52,000 clones, with roughly 80% observed a single time. The sequence was obtained from a man in his sixties or seventies with urothelial cancer. This sequence joins TRBV5-4 and TRBJ1-1; 8 nucleotides match TRBD1. The sample was PBMCs, taken around atezolizumab (anti-PD-L1) treatment. CDR3 DNA: TGTGCCAGCAGCATCAACCAGGGGGCGGACACTGAAGCTTTCTTT. Translated: CASSINQGADTEAFF.